This T cell receptor beta chain was identified during a study of T cells after yellow fever vaccination. Study in general: The fractions with low cell numbers were processed using SMART-Seq v4 Ultra Low Input. Broader study findings: Post-booster reappearance was seen for most primary-vaccination clones (about 96% CD4, around 89% CD8).

Template switching with 5'RACE generated the TCR cDNA and added a universal primer site and UMIs. TCRdb reprocessed the 5' RACE reads with MiXCR, giving one entry per CDR3 protein. The table includes about 220,000 distinct CDR3 sequences, 3.2% detected once. As for this clonotype: What it binds is unknown.

Germline lookup yields CDR1 MNHEY and CDR2 SMNVEV (reference sequence). V lost 1 base and J 2 bases, leaving 16 bases between the germline ends. The CDR3 runs to 17 residues. V and J are TRBV27 and TRBJ2-3; D is perhaps TRBD1 (6 bases). The starting material was CD4+ T cells sorted from PBMCs, obtained 10 days after the yellow fever booster vaccination. The receptor was isolated from a man younger than 35 who received the YFV17D yellow fever vaccine. The chain's CDR3 is CASSLYPLQGPTDTQYF. CDR3 sequence (DNA): TGTGCCAGCAGTTTATACCCCCTCCAGGGGCCCACAGATACGCAGTATTTT.